Shown below are 30 T cell receptor beta chains from a single sample sequenced in a study of CD4 T cells in relation to SARS-CoV-2 and coronaviruses. Unexposed donor CD4+ T cells date from 2011-2018, before the COVID-19 pandemic. CD4+ T cells were isolated from the cells after 10 days of culture. The antigens for these receptors are not known. Profiled with immunoSEQ multiplex PCR; TCRdb holds only in-frame clones, not every one. The sample consists of about 12,000 clones, roughly 65% of them appearing once. The sample was CD4+ T cells from PBMCs, cultured in vitro. Receptor source: a human donor in good health.

The V gene is TRBV9, the J gene TRBJ2-1; TRBD1 is a possible D gene (6 bases). Per germline, CDR1 SGDLS and CDR2 YYNGEE. This CDR3 has 14 residues. Trimming took 8 bases from V and 6 from J, leaving 18 bases between them. In DNA, the CDR3 is TGTGCCAGTGGGGCAGGGGTGGTGGGCAATGAGCAGTTCTTC. Its translation is CASGAGVVGNEQFF.

J is TRBJ2-1 and V is TRBV7-9, with 10 bases lining up with TRBD2. CDR3 length: 18 residues. Germline CDR1 is SEHNR and CDR2 is FQNEAQ (reference sequence). Losses at the gene ends were 1 base for V and 2 bases for J; bases not matched to a gene: 8. CDR3 in amino acids: CASSLGDPSGSPYNEQFF. As DNA, the CDR3 is TGTGCCAGCAGCTTAGGCGACCCTAGCGGGAGCCCCTACAATGAGCAGTTCTTC.

This chain links TRBV11-2 with TRBJ1-5; the D is unclear. Germline lookup yields CDR1 SGHAT and CDR2 FQNNGV. V gave up 2 bases and J gave up 3 bases, with 5 bases separating them. The length of the CDR3 is 13 residues. In DNA form, the CDR3 reads TGTGCCAGCAGCTTAAACGTCAATCAGCCCCAGCATTTT. As protein: CASSLNVNQPQHF.

This chain uses TRBV5-1 with TRBJ2-7, with 7 bases that match TRBD1. Per the germline V gene, CDR1 is SGHRS and CDR2 is YFSETQ. The CDR3 has 15 residues. The J segment lost 5 bases and the V segment lost 4 bases, leaving 12 bases of the junction unmatched. DNA for the CDR3: TGCGCCAGCAGCCCCGGACCGACAGGGATCCACGAGCAGTACTTC. Amino acid sequence: CASSPGPTGIHEQYF.

This chain connects TRBV19 to TRBJ2-7; D is undetermined. Trimming cost V 2 bases and J 3 bases, with 5 bases left between them. In germline, CDR1 is LNHDA, CDR2 SQIVND (reference sequence). The length of the CDR3 is 12 residues. The CDR3 loop is CASSIQGYEQYF. The CDR3 bases are TGTGCCAGTAGTATACAAGGCTACGAGCAGTACTTC.

This chain connects TRBV5-4 to TRBJ2-2, with 9 bases matching TRBD2. The CDR3 extends over 16 amino acids. Germline lookup yields CDR1 SGHNT and CDR2 YYREEE (reference sequence). The V and J ends lost 3 bases and 4 bases, in that order; junction bases with no gene match: 7. CDR3 sequence reads: CASSSALAGSTGELFF. CDR3 bases: TGTGCCAGCAGCTCGGCCCTAGCGGGAAGCACCGGGGAGCTGTTTTTT.

Only a few counts were recorded for this clone. The rearrangement links TRBV19 to TRBJ1-5; a weak D match, TRBD1 (5 bases). Trimming stripped 1 base from V and 5 bases from J, with 12 bases between. Germline V gene sequence: CDR1 LNHDA, CDR2 SQIVND (reference sequence). The length of the CDR3 is 15 residues. Here the CDR3 DNA reads TGTGCCAGTAGTATAGCCGACAGAAAGTATCAGCCCCAGCATTTT. Encoded protein: CASSIADRKYQPQHF.

The chain carries TRBV10-3 and TRBJ2-5; 10 bases line up with TRBD1. Germline CDR1 is ENHRY and CDR2 is SYGVKD. The CDR3 is 15 amino acids. The V gene end was trimmed by 4 bases and the J gene end by 3 bases; junction bases not matched to a gene: 5. CDR3 DNA: TGTGCCATCAGTGTATCCGGGACAGGGGAAGAGACCCAGTACTTC. Protein sequence: CAISVSGTGEETQYF.

The chain carries TRBV7-2 and TRBJ2-3; D uncertain. The CDR3 consists of 13 residues. CDR1 and CDR2 from the germline V gene are SGHTA and FQGNSA. The V gene lost 4 bases and the J gene lost 3 bases, with 8 bases spanning the gap. CDR3 bases: TGTGCCAGCAGCTCCCCAGAGACAGATACGCAGTATTTT. Translated, it gives CASSSPETDTQYF. The whole variable domain, remainder taken from reference TRBV7-2 and TRBJ2-3, is GAGVSQSPSNKVTEKGKDVELRCDPISGHTALYWYRQSLGQGLEFLIYFQGNSAPDKSGLPSDRFSAERTGGSVSTLTIQRTQQEDSAVYLCASSSPETDTQYFGPGTRLTVL.

The J gene is TRBJ2-1, the V gene TRBV29-1; 10 bases agree with TRBD2. The germline V gene encodes CDR1 SQVTM and CDR2 ANQGSEA. The J segment lost 5 bases and the V segment lost 6 bases, leaving 7 bases of the junction unmatched. The CDR3 runs to 14 residues. The CDR3 DNA is TGCAGCGTGGCTAGCGGGAGAGGACACAATGAGCAGTTCTTC. It codes for CSVASGRGHNEQFF.

This clone has more than one count but fewer than ten. This chain links TRBV28 with TRBJ2-1; 8 bases fit TRBD2. The germline V gene has CDR1 MDHEN and CDR2 SYDVKM. J gave up 4 bases and V 2 bases, and 10 bases lay outside the gene matches. CDR3 length equals 17 residues. The CDR3 bases are TGTGCCAGCAGTTTAATGGAAACGGGAGGGCCTTACAATGAGCAGTTCTTC. Translating gives CASSLMETGGPYNEQFF.

The rearrangement joins TRBV5-1 to TRBJ2-7, with D perhaps matching TRBD1 (6 bases). The germline gives CDR1 SGHRS, CDR2 YFSETQ. V lost 0 bases and J 4 bases, leaving 11 bases between the germline ends. The CDR3 runs to 14 residues. CDR3 amino acids: CASSLGGQGYEQYF. CDR3 bases: TGCGCCAGCAGCTTGGGAGGCCAGGGGTACGAGCAGTACTTC.

The genes are TRBV4-2 and TRBJ2-7; 11 bases are a match to TRBD1. The CDR3 contains 15 residues. V dropped 4 bases and J dropped 2; count of bases not matched to a gene: 4. CDR1 is LGHNA, CDR2 YNFKEQ, per germline. The CDR3 reads CASSPTGQGAYEQYF. The CDR3 bases are TGTGCCAGCAGCCCAACGGGACAGGGGGCCTACGAGCAGTACTTC.

The chain links TRBV19 to TRBJ2-7; 7 bases agree with TRBD1. The CDR3 consists of 14 residues. V lost 5 bases, J lost 7 bases, and 11 bases stayed unmatched. Per germline, CDR1 LNHDA and CDR2 SQIVND (reference sequence). The CDR3 here is CASSSTGIGGEQYF. DNA of the CDR3: TGTGCCAGTAGTTCGACAGGGATAGGTGGGGAGCAGTACTTC.

The chain employs TRBV18 and TRBJ2-7; 7 bases fit TRBD2. CDR1 and CDR2 from the germline V gene are KGHSH and LQKENI. There are 16 residues in the CDR3. The trim removed 0 bases at V and 3 bases at J, leaving 8 bases unmatched. Here the CDR3 reads CASSPPGTSVLYEQYF. In DNA, the CDR3 is TGTGCCAGCTCACCACCTGGTACTAGCGTGCTCTACGAGCAGTACTTC.

A single count supports this clone. The chain employs TRBV7-3 and TRBJ2-7; 9 bases line up with TRBD1. The CDR3 loop spans 15 amino acids. V shed 5 bases, J shed 4 bases, and the junction held 9 bases outside the gene matches. Germline lookup yields CDR1 SGHTA and CDR2 FQGTGA. The CDR3 nucleotides are TGTGCCAGCAGCCCGCCCGGGACAGGGCTGTACGAGCAGTACTTC. This codes for CASSPPGTGLYEQYF.

This rearrangement joins TRBV7-9 to TRBJ2-1; either TRBD1 or TRBD2 may supply D (5 bases each). V was trimmed by 0 bases and J by 5 bases, leaving 14 bases between them. Germline V gene sequence: CDR1 SEHNR, CDR2 FQNEAQ (reference sequence). The CDR3 has 16 amino acids. The CDR3 DNA reads as TGTGCCAGCAGCTTAGCCGGGCCCTCGGGACACAATGAGCAGTTCTTC. It codes for CASSLAGPSGHNEQFF.

The rearrangement links TRBV7-9 to TRBJ2-3, with TRBD1 matching over 7 bases. The CDR3 is 19 amino acids. Germline V gene lookup returns CDR1 SEHNR and CDR2 FQNEAQ (reference sequence). V was clipped by 5 bases and J by 3 bases; unmatched bases: 20. The CDR3 is CASSQHPGTAQLRTDTQYF. In nucleotides, the CDR3 is TGTGCCAGCAGCCAACACCCTGGGACAGCTCAATTGCGGACAGATACGCAGTATTTT.

The chain uses TRBV5-6 and TRBJ1-1, with D uncertain. The CDR3 has 13 residues. Germline V gene data show CDR1 as SGHDT and CDR2 as YYEEEE. The V gene lost 2 bases and the J gene lost 4 bases, with 9 bases spanning the gap. CDR3 sequence: CASSFGPTTEAFF. In DNA, the CDR3 is TGTGCCAGCAGCTTCGGTCCTACCACTGAAGCTTTCTTT.

The chain carries TRBV20-1 and TRBJ2-3; no definite D call. V was pared by 1 base and J by 5 bases, with 4 bases between. CDR1 DFQATT and CDR2 SNEGSKA come from the germline V gene (reference sequence). The CDR3 totals 11 residues. CDR3 loop: CSARVGDTQYF. CDR3 bases: TGCAGTGCTAGAGTGGGAGATACGCAGTATTTT.

As DNA, the CDR3 is TGTGCCACCAGAGGGACAGGGCCGAACACTGAAGCTTTCTTT. Amino acids: CATRGTGPNTEAFF. The rearrangement joins TRBV24-1 to TRBJ1-1; TRBD1 agrees at 9 bases. The CDR3 is made up of 14 amino acids. V trimming: 7 bases; J trimming: 1 base; junction bases outside the gene matches: 3. In germline, CDR1 is KGHDR, CDR2 SFDVKD.

V gene TRBV12-3 or TRBV12-4 combines with J gene TRBJ1-1; D possibly corresponds to TRBD1 (6 bases). This CDR3 has 12 residues. Trimming left V 3 bases short and J 7 bases short, with 9 bases between. The CDR3 region has the DNA TGTGCCAGCAGTTTCGAGGGGGGTGAAGCTTTCTTT. As protein: CASSFEGGEAFF.

This clone was found a few times. The J gene is TRBJ1-1, the V gene TRBV5-6; 8 bases line up with TRBD1. Germline lookup yields CDR1 SGHDT and CDR2 YYEEEE. V shed 4 bases, J shed 3 bases, and the junction held 5 bases outside the gene matches. CDR3 length equals 14 residues. CDR3 coding DNA: TGTGCCAGCAGCACCAGGGGGCGCGACACTGAAGCTTTCTTT. Translation gives CASSTRGRDTEAFF.

This rearrangement joins TRBV5-1 to TRBJ1-4; 11 bases map to TRBD1. J lost 13 bases, V lost 0 bases, and 8 bases had no gene match. The germline CDR1 and CDR2 sequences are SGHRS and YFSETQ. The CDR3 consists of 15 residues. DNA of the CDR3: TGCGCCAGCAGCTTGGCTGCCGGACAGGGGGCGTTACTGTTTTTT. Protein: CASSLAAGQGALLFF.

This clone was picked up a small number of times. The chain recombines TRBV3-1 (or the pseudogene TRBV3-2) with TRBJ1-5; D is possibly TRBD1 (6 bases). This CDR3 spans 13 amino acids. The germline V and J ends were trimmed by 3 bases and 5 bases, with 8 bases remaining between them. Germline V gives CDR1 LGHDT, CDR2 YNNKEL (reference sequence). The DNA for the CDR3 is TGTGCCAGCAGCCAGGACAGTGATCAGCCCCAGCATTTT. Its translation: CASSQDSDQPQHF.

The chain carries TRBV3-1 (or the pseudogene TRBV3-2) and TRBJ1-5; no definite D call. This CDR3 is 12 amino acids long. Germline lookup yields CDR1 LGHDT and CDR2 YNNKEL (reference sequence). Deletions cut 1 base from V and 5 bases from J, with 3 bases between. Here the CDR3 DNA reads TGTGCCAGCAGCCAAGGGGATCAGCCCCAGCATTTT. Translating gives CASSQGDQPQHF.

The chain uses TRBV19 and TRBJ1-6; D perhaps matches TRBD1 (6 bases). CDR1 is LNHDA and CDR2 is SQIVND in the germline V gene (reference sequence). The CDR3 is 15 residues long. Trimming shortened V by 8 bases and J by 3 bases, and 14 bases separated the two germline ends. The CDR3 is CASHTGHDYNSPLHF. CDR3 DNA: TGTGCCAGTCATACAGGGCACGACTATAATTCACCCCTCCACTTT.

The J gene is TRBJ2-7, the V gene TRBV24-1, with D possibly being TRBD2 (6 bases). The CDR3 consists of 13 residues. From germline, CDR1 is KGHDR and CDR2 SFDVKD. Trimming shortened V by 6 bases and J by 3 bases, and 11 bases separated the two germline ends. The CDR3 loop reads CATSLGGDYEQYF. The DNA for the CDR3 is TGTGCCACCAGTTTGGGCGGGGACTACGAGCAGTACTTC.

The V and J genes are TRBV7-2 and TRBJ2-3; D tentatively fits TRBD1 or TRBD2 (6 bases each). V lost 0 bases, J lost 6 bases, and 28 bases lay in between. Germline values: CDR1 SGHTA, CDR2 FQGNSA. This CDR3 is 20 amino acids long. CDR3 DNA: TGTGCCAGCAGCTTAGCGCCCCCCGGGGGCCTCCCTTCTGGGAAGGATACGCAGTATTTT. It translates to CASSLAPPGGLPSGKDTQYF.

V gene TRBV4-2 combines with J gene TRBJ1-4; D possibly corresponds to TRBD1 (5 bases). The CDR3 has 15 residues. Germline CDR1 reads LGHNA; CDR2 reads YNFKEQ. The V and J ends lost 0 bases and 8 bases respectively, with 13 bases between them. The CDR3 region has the DNA TGTGCCAGCAGCCAAGAGGTCACAGGCGGAGAAAAACTGTTTTTT. Residues: CASSQEVTGGEKLFF.